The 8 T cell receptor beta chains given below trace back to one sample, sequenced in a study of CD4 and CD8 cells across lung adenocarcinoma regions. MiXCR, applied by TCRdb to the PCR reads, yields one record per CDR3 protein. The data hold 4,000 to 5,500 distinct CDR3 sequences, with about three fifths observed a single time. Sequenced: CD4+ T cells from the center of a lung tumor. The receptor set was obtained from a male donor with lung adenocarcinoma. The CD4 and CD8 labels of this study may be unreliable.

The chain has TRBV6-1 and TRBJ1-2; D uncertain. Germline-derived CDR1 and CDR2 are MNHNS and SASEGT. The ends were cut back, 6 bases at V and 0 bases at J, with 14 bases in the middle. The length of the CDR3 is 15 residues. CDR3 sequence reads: CASSASGRSNYGYTF. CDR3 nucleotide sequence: TGTGCCAGCAGCGCCAGCGGCAGATCTAACTATGGCTACACCTTC.

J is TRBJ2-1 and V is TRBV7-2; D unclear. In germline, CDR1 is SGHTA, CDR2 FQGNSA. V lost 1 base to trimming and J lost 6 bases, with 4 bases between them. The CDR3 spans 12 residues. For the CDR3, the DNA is TGTGCCAGCAGCTTAGAGGGCAATGAGCAGTTCTTC. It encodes CASSLEGNEQFF.

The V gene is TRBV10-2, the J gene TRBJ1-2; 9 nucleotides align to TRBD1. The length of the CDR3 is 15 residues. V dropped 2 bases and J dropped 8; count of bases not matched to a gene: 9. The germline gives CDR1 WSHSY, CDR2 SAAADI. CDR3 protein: CASSELSGTGIGYTF. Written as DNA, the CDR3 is TGCGCCAGCAGTGAGCTATCCGGGACAGGGATCGGCTACACCTTC.

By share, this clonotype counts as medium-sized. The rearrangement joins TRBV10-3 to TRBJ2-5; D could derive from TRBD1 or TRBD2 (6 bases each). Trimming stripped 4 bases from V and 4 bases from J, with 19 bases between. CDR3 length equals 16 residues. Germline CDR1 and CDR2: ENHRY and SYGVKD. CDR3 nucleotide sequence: TGTGCCATCAGTGTTAACGGGGGCCAGGAGGGAGAGACCCAGTACTTC. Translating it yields CAISVNGGQEGETQYF.

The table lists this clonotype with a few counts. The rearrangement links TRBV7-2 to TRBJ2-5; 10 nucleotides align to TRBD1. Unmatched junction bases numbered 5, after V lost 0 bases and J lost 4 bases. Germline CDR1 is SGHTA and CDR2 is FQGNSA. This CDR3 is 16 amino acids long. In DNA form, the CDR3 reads TGTGCCAGCAGCTTAGCGGGGGGACAGGGGCGAGAGACCCAGTACTTC. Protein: CASSLAGGQGRETQYF.

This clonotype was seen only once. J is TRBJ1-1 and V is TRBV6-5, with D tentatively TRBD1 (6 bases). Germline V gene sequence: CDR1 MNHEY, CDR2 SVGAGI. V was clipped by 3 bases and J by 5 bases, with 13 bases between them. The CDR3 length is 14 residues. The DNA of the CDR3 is TGTGCCAGCAGTTATGGGGGGGCAGGAACTGAAGCTTTCTTT. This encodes CASSYGGAGTEAFF.

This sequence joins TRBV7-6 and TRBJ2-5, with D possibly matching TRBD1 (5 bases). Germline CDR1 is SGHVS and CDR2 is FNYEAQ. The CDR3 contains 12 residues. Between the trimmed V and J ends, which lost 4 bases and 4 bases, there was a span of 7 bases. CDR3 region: CASSSQGETQYF. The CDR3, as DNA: TGTGCCAGCAGCTCCCAGGGAGAGACCCAGTACTTC.

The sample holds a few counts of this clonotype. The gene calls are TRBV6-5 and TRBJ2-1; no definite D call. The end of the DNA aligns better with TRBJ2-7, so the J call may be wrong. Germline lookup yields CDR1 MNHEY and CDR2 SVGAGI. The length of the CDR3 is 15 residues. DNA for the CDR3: TGTGCCAGCAGTTACTCGCCAGCCACCTCCTACGAGCAGTACTTC. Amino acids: CASSYSPATSYEQYF.